A selection of T cell receptor beta chains follows, all from one sample in a study of blood T cell repertoires in COVID-19. Sequencing was performed with immunoSEQ multiplex PCR; in TCRdb, only in-frame clones are kept and a portion is missing. The data contain some 100,000 clones, 88% of them seen just once; the ten biggest clones take up about 2%. Sequenced input: peripheral blood. The receptors derive from a man between 45 and 60 years old with COVID-19, enrolled during active disease. The CDR3 runs from the conserved cysteine through the conserved F or W. A D gene is named only where the DNA matches it firmly. Clone sizes are given selectively: once, few, many, or a class where the clone is expanded.

clone_size: NA; d_call: NA; j_call: TRBJ2-7; v_call: TRBV11-2; cdr3_nt: TGTGCCAGCAGCCCCCCATCGGGTTACGAGCAGTACTTC; cdr3_aa: CASSPPSGYEQYF
clone_size: NA; d_call: TRBD1; j_call: TRBJ2-2; v_call: TRBV28; cdr3_nt: TGTGCCAGCAGTTTAGCTGGACAGGATCTAGTAACCGGGGAGCTGTTTTTT; cdr3_aa: CASSLAGQDLVTGELFF
clone_size: NA; d_call: TRBD2; j_call: TRBJ2-1; v_call: TRBV5-4; cdr3_nt: TGTGCCACTCGAACGACTAGCGGGAGAAATGAGCAGTTCTTC; cdr3_aa: CATRTTSGRNEQFF
clone_size: NA; d_call: NA; j_call: TRBJ2-1; v_call: TRBV6-2/TRBV6-3; cdr3_nt: TGTGCCAGCAGCTGGGACTCGCGGTCTGGCGATGAGCAGTTCTTC; cdr3_aa: CASSWDSRSGDEQFF
clone_size: NA; d_call: NA; j_call: TRBJ2-7; v_call: TRBV2; cdr3_nt: TGTGCCAGCAGGATACAGGGCCGCTACGAGCAGTACTTC; cdr3_aa: CASRIQGRYEQYF
clone_size: NA; d_call: NA; j_call: TRBJ2-1; v_call: TRBV19; cdr3_nt: TGTGCCAGTGGGAGTGGGGGGACGTACAATGAGCAGTTCTTC; cdr3_aa: CASGSGGTYNEQFF
clone_size: NA; d_call: TRBD1; j_call: TRBJ2-1; v_call: TRBV2; cdr3_nt: TGTGCCAGCGGACAGGGGAATGAGCAGTTCTTC; cdr3_aa: CASGQGNEQFF
clone_size: NA; d_call: TRBD2; j_call: TRBJ2-1; v_call: TRBV24-1; cdr3_nt: TGTGCCACCAGTGATAGGCGTGGGACTAGCGGATACAATGAGCAGTTCTTC; cdr3_aa: CATSDRRGTSGYNEQFF
clone_size: once; d_call: TRBD1; j_call: TRBJ1-3; v_call: TRBV7-6; cdr3_nt: TGTGCCAGCCTCCCCGGGACAGGGGTCGGAAACACCATATATTTT; cdr3_aa: CASLPGTGVGNTIYF
clone_size: NA; d_call: NA; j_call: TRBJ1-3; v_call: TRBV4-2; cdr3_nt: TGTGCCAGCAGCCAAGGGGACAAGGGAAACACCATATATTTT; cdr3_aa: CASSQGDKGNTIYF
clone_size: NA; d_call: NA; j_call: TRBJ2-2; v_call: TRBV7-2; cdr3_nt: TGTGCCAGCAGCTCGGCCGGACTCGGGGGTACCGGGGAGCTGTTTTTT; cdr3_aa: CASSSAGLGGTGELFF
clone_size: NA; d_call: TRBD1; j_call: TRBJ2-7; v_call: TRBV4-1; cdr3_nt: TGCGCCAGCAGCCATGGACAGGGCTCCTACGAGCAGTACTTC; cdr3_aa: CASSHGQGSYEQYF
clone_size: NA; d_call: NA; j_call: TRBJ1-6; v_call: TRBV14; cdr3_nt: TGTGCCAGCAGCCAAGGACAGGCACGGCTACACTTT; cdr3_aa: CASSQGQARLHF
clone_size: NA; d_call: NA; j_call: TRBJ2-7; v_call: TRBV7-2; cdr3_nt: TGTGCCAGCAGCCAATCCGGCGGTGGACTTTACGAGCAGTACTTC; cdr3_aa: CASSQSGGGLYEQYF
clone_size: NA; d_call: NA; j_call: TRBJ1-1; v_call: TRBV7-2; cdr3_nt: TGTGCCAGCAGCTTAGAAGTACATCGGAACACTGAAGCTTTCTTT; cdr3_aa: CASSLEVHRNTEAFF
clone_size: NA; d_call: TRBD1; j_call: TRBJ1-2; v_call: TRBV5-1; cdr3_nt: TGCGCCAGCAGCCCGGACAGGGGAAACTATGGCTACACCTTC; cdr3_aa: CASSPDRGNYGYTF
clone_size: few; d_call: NA; j_call: TRBJ1-2; v_call: TRBV3-1/TRBV3-2; cdr3_nt: TGTGCCAGCAGCCAAGATGGAGCCTATGGCTACACCTTC; cdr3_aa: CASSQDGAYGYTF
clone_size: NA; d_call: TRBD2; j_call: TRBJ2-1; v_call: TRBV4-2; cdr3_nt: TGTGCCAGCAGCCAAGCGGGGGGGAATGAGCAGTTCTTC; cdr3_aa: CASSQAGGNEQFF
clone_size: NA; d_call: TRBD1; j_call: TRBJ2-7; v_call: TRBV24-1; cdr3_nt: TGTGCCACCAGTGACCCGGGACAGGGGAGAGACGAGCAGTACTTC; cdr3_aa: CATSDPGQGRDEQYF
clone_size: NA; d_call: NA; j_call: TRBJ1-5; v_call: TRBV5-6; cdr3_nt: TGTGCCAGCAGCTTGGCGATTCGGGGGAGCGTTAGCAATCAGCCCCAGCATTTT; cdr3_aa: CASSLAIRGSVSNQPQHF
clone_size: NA; d_call: TRBD2; j_call: TRBJ2-1; v_call: TRBV25-1; cdr3_nt: TGTGCCAGCAGTGTAGCGGGGGCCCCCAATGAGCAGTTCTTC; cdr3_aa: CASSVAGAPNEQFF
clone_size: NA; d_call: TRBD1; j_call: TRBJ1-6; v_call: TRBV28; cdr3_nt: TGTGCCACGGCGGGACAGGGGTATTCACCCCTCCACTTT; cdr3_aa: CATAGQGYSPLHF
clone_size: NA; d_call: NA; j_call: TRBJ2-7; v_call: TRBV19; cdr3_nt: TGTGCCAGTGCGAGGGGGTTCTCCTACGAGCAGTACTTC; cdr3_aa: CASARGFSYEQYF
clone_size: few; d_call: NA; j_call: TRBJ1-2; v_call: TRBV12-1; cdr3_nt: TGTGCCAGCAGCCGCGGTTGGGGCCATGGCTACACCTTC; cdr3_aa: CASSRGWGHGYTF
clone_size: NA; d_call: TRBD2; j_call: TRBJ2-2; v_call: TRBV11-2; cdr3_nt: TGTGCCAGCAGCTTAGTAGCGGGGGGGCCTAGGACCGGGGAGCTGTTTTTT; cdr3_aa: CASSLVAGGPRTGELFF
clone_size: once; d_call: TRBD2; j_call: TRBJ2-1; v_call: TRBV7-3; cdr3_nt: TGTGCCAGCAGCTCGGGACTAGCGCCTTACAATGAGCAGTTCTTC; cdr3_aa: CASSSGLAPYNEQFF
clone_size: NA; d_call: TRBD2; j_call: TRBJ2-5; v_call: TRBV14; cdr3_nt: TGTGCCAGCAGCCCGGGACTAGCGGCCCCTTGGGAGACCCAGTACTTC; cdr3_aa: CASSPGLAAPWETQYF
clone_size: once; d_call: TRBD2; j_call: TRBJ2-1; v_call: TRBV5-4; cdr3_nt: TGTGCCGCTCGCTGGGCGGGGGGGATTAACAATGAGCAGTTCTTC; cdr3_aa: CAARWAGGINNEQFF
clone_size: NA; d_call: TRBD1; j_call: TRBJ1-2; v_call: TRBV5-6; cdr3_nt: TGTGCCAGCAGCTTGGTCAGGGGGACCTATGGCTACACCTTC; cdr3_aa: CASSLVRGTYGYTF
clone_size: NA; d_call: NA; j_call: TRBJ2-1; v_call: TRBV3-1/TRBV3-2; cdr3_nt: TGTGCCAGCAGCCAACGGGGGATAGGCGATGAGCAGTTCTTC; cdr3_aa: CASSQRGIGDEQFF
clone_size: NA; d_call: NA; j_call: TRBJ1-2; v_call: TRBV19; cdr3_nt: TGTGCCAGTACCCTATTTGGGGACACCACTAACTATGGCTACACCTTC; cdr3_aa: CASTLFGDTTNYGYTF
clone_size: NA; d_call: TRBD1; j_call: TRBJ1-1; v_call: TRBV29-1; cdr3_nt: TGCAGCGTCCAGGGACAGCTCAGGAACACTGAAGCTTTCTTT; cdr3_aa: CSVQGQLRNTEAFF
clone_size: NA; d_call: TRBD2; j_call: TRBJ2-1; v_call: TRBV2; cdr3_nt: TGTGCCAGCAGTTTGTCGACTAGCCGACGAGCCGATGAGCAGTTCTTC; cdr3_aa: CASSLSTSRRADEQFF
clone_size: NA; d_call: TRBD2; j_call: TRBJ2-1; v_call: TRBV25-1; cdr3_nt: TGTGCCAGCAGTGAATCCTGGACTAGCGGGGGAACTACCGATGAGCAGTTCTTC; cdr3_aa: CASSESWTSGGTTDEQFF
clone_size: NA; d_call: NA; j_call: TRBJ1-6; v_call: TRBV6-4; cdr3_nt: TGTGCCAGCAGTTACAGCTATAATTCACCCCTCCACTTT; cdr3_aa: CASSYSYNSPLHF
clone_size: NA; d_call: TRBD1; j_call: TRBJ1-5; v_call: TRBV5-3; cdr3_nt: TGTGCCAGAAGCTTGCCCCCCGGGACAGAAAATCAGCCCCAGCATTTT; cdr3_aa: CARSLPPGTENQPQHF
clone_size: NA; d_call: TRBD1; j_call: TRBJ2-3; v_call: TRBV5-4; cdr3_nt: TGTGCCAGCACCCGGACAGGGATAGATACGCAGTATTTT; cdr3_aa: CASTRTGIDTQYF
clone_size: NA; d_call: NA; j_call: TRBJ1-3; v_call: TRBV19; cdr3_nt: TGTGCCAGTAGTTTCGGACAGCCCTCTGGAAACACCATATATTTT; cdr3_aa: CASSFGQPSGNTIYF
clone_size: NA; d_call: NA; j_call: TRBJ2-2; v_call: TRBV19; cdr3_nt: TGTGCCAGTAGTAAGGGACAGAACACCGGGGAGCTGTTTTTT; cdr3_aa: CASSKGQNTGELFF